This T cell receptor beta chain was observed in a study of beta chain features in type 1 diabetes. The study, taken as a whole, reports: The cDNA sequencing approach could over-represent high-TCR-expressing cells. Within each of all four CD4+ subsets, Type 1 diabetes patients had TCRB CDR3s that were moderately but significantly shorter.

For this clone: Its antigen is unknown.

The isolated RNA, all of it, was reverse transcribed, so expressed TCRB transcripts were what got sequenced. Profiled with immunoSEQ multiplex PCR; TCRdb holds only in-frame clones, not every one. The repertoire holds under 300,000 clones, with roughly a tenth as singletons. The receptor was isolated from a man between 25 and 39 years old with type 1 diabetes. Material for sequencing was naive CD4+ T cells from blood.

The CDR3 DNA reads as TGTGCCAGCTTCCGACAGGGACAGGAGCAGTTCTTC. It translates to CASFRQGQEQFF. The chain couples TRBV5-6 to TRBJ2-1; 7 bases align to TRBD1. The CDR3 totals 12 residues. V gave up 7 bases and J gave up 10 bases; unmatched junction bases: 8. Germline V gene sequence: CDR1 SGHDT, CDR2 YYEEEE.